This entry lists 19 T cell receptor beta chains sequenced from one sample in a study of vaccination and CD4 T cells after COVID-19. The time point denotes: late sampling 161 to 241 days after vaccination in a few convalescent patients. Using its own MiXCR run on the PCR reads, TCRdb lists one record per CDR3 protein. The sample yields approximately 36,000 distinct CDR3 sequences, 35% to 45% seen once. The sequences come from CD4+ T cells from blood, collected about 7 months after SARS-CoV-2 vaccination. These receptors were obtained from a human donor who had recovered from COVID-19.

This clonotype was seen a single time. A junction end diverges from the germline sequence, so it may reflect a read error. The chain couples TRBV20-1 to TRBJ2-1; TRBD2 matches 8 bases. CDR1 is DFQATT, CDR2 SNEGSKA, per germline (reference sequence). This CDR3 contains 14 residues. CDR3 region: CSARDERESGERFF. CDR3 in DNA: TGCAGTGCTAGAGATGAGCGGGAGTCGGGTGAGCGGTTCTTC.

The chain is built from TRBV7-9 and TRBJ1-5, with D uncertain. Germline-derived CDR1 and CDR2 are SEHNR and FQNEAQ (reference sequence). Trimming took off 3 bases at V and 7 bases at J, with 7 bases between the two ends. This CDR3 region has 12 residues. In DNA, the CDR3 is TGTGCCAGCAGCTTTGGTGCGCAGCCCCAGCATTTT. This codes for CASSFGAQPQHF.

V and J are TRBV20-1 and TRBJ2-7; 10 bases map to TRBD2. Germline V gene data show CDR1 as DFQATT and CDR2 as SNEGSKA (reference sequence). This CDR3 has 18 amino acids. V was pared by 1 base and J by 6 bases, with 18 bases of the junction left unmatched. Written as DNA, the CDR3 is TGCAGTGCTAGAGGACAGGGAGGGCTAGCGGGAGACCTGGGCGAGCAGTACTTC. Amino acids: CSARGQGGLAGDLGEQYF.

V usage is TRBV7-8 and J usage is TRBJ1-6; D is possibly TRBD1 (5 bases). CDR1 and CDR2 from the germline V gene are SGHVS and FQNEAQ. Trimming left V 5 bases short and J 0 bases short, with 14 bases between. The CDR3 is 17 amino acids. The CDR3: CASSPRAVSSYNSPLHF. CDR3 DNA: TGTGCCAGCAGCCCCAGGGCGGTGAGCTCCTATAATTCACCCCTCCACTTT.

This clonotype was seen only a few times. The chain employs TRBV19 and TRBJ2-2; 9 bases agree with TRBD1. V lost 10 bases and J lost 4; bases outside the gene matches: 7. Germline V gene sequence: CDR1 LNHDA, CDR2 SQIVND (reference sequence). The CDR3 runs to 14 residues. The CDR3 protein is CATGTGRVTGELFF. As DNA, the CDR3 is TGTGCCACCGGGACAGGGAGGGTCACCGGGGAGCTGTTTTTT.

This clonotype was detected only a few times. The chain carries TRBV20-1 and TRBJ1-5, with a possible D match to TRBD1 (6 bases). V lost 2 bases, J lost 6 bases, and 11 bases lay in between. This CDR3 has 13 residues. Looked up from germline, CDR1 is DFQATT and CDR2 is SNEGSKA (reference sequence). The CDR3 spells CSARLGGFQPQHF. CDR3 DNA sequence: TGCAGTGCTAGATTAGGGGGTTTTCAGCCCCAGCATTTT.

J is TRBJ2-1 and V is TRBV20-1, with no clear D. V lost 3 bases and J lost 3, with 18 bases in between. Germline V gives CDR1 DFQATT, CDR2 SNEGSKA (reference sequence). There are 16 residues in the CDR3. This CDR3 reads CSARSRAGDNYNEQFF. For the CDR3, the DNA is TGCAGTGCTAGGAGTCGGGCAGGCGATAACTACAATGAGCAGTTCTTC.

V and J are TRBV7-9 and TRBJ2-2; no firm D call. CDR1 is SEHNR, CDR2 FQNEAQ, per germline (reference sequence). Trimming took off 7 bases at V and 5 bases at J, with 5 bases between the two ends. The CDR3 covers 11 residues. The chain's CDR3 is CASTTTGELFF. In DNA, the CDR3 is TGTGCCAGCACCACTACCGGGGAGCTGTTTTTT.

V is TRBV5-4 and J is TRBJ2-7; 7 nucleotides align to TRBD2. The CDR3 sequence is 13 residues long. V was clipped by 4 bases and J by 3 bases; unmatched bases: 4. Germline CDR1 is SGHNT and CDR2 is YYREEE (reference sequence). CDR3 coding DNA: TGTGCCAGCAGCGACGGGACTATCTACGAGCAGTACTTC. Encoded protein: CASSDGTIYEQYF. Filled out from reference TRBV5-4 and TRBJ2-7, the complete variable domain reads ETGVTQSPTHLIKTRGQQVTLRCSSQSGHNTVSWYQQALGQGPQFIFQYYREEENGRGNFPPRFSGLQFPNYSSELNVNALELDDSALYLCASSDGTIYEQYFGPGTRLTVT.

The CDR3: CASSSPRGASGANVLTF. The CDR3 region has the DNA TGTGCCAGCAGCTCCCCCAGGGGCGCCTCTGGGGCCAACGTCCTGACTTTC. This chain joins TRBV11-2 and TRBJ2-6; TRBD1 might be the D (6 bases). This CDR3 has 17 residues. Looked up from germline, CDR1 is SGHAT and CDR2 is FQNNGV. V lost 4 bases and J 0 bases, leaving 13 bases between the germline ends.

This clonotype was found a few times. V is TRBV27 and J is TRBJ1-5, with D unclear. Germline CDR1 MNHEY, CDR2 SMNVEV (reference sequence). Trimming removed 0 bases at V and 0 bases at J, with 6 bases between. The CDR3 totals 15 residues. CDR3 DNA: TGTGCCAGCAGTTTATCCAGGTATAGCAATCAGCCCCAGCATTTT. It codes for CASSLSRYSNQPQHF.

This sequence joins TRBV20-1 and TRBJ2-5; D unclear. Looked up from germline, CDR1 is DFQATT and CDR2 is SNEGSKA (reference sequence). V was pared by 0 bases and J by 3 bases, with 14 bases between. The CDR3 consists of 15 residues. CDR3 DNA sequence: TGCAGTGCTAGAGATCCGCATACGCCGGAAGAGACCCAGTACTTC. It encodes CSARDPHTPEETQYF.

In its sample, this clonotype was seen a few times. This chain connects TRBV7-3 to TRBJ1-6; weak D call: TRBD1 (6 bases). Trimming removed 1 base from V and 10 bases from J, with 17 bases in between. Germline CDR1 is SGHTA and CDR2 is FQGTGA. The CDR3 extends over 16 amino acids. The CDR3 is CASSLNSAGAGSPLHF. The CDR3 DNA is TGTGCCAGCAGCTTAAATTCCGCAGGGGCGGGGTCACCCCTCCACTTT.

This clonotype was seen more than once but under ten times. This chain links TRBV7-2 with TRBJ2-5; D may be TRBD2 (6 bases). Germline V gives CDR1 SGHTA, CDR2 FQGNSA. Deletions cut 1 base from V and 1 base from J, with 13 bases between. The CDR3 extends over 16 amino acids. The CDR3 protein is CASSLGPGVPQETQYF. The CDR3 DNA reads as TGTGCCAGCAGCTTAGGACCGGGAGTTCCCCAAGAGACCCAGTACTTC.

V is TRBV4-1 and J is TRBJ1-6, with D uncertain. CDR1 is MGHRA, CDR2 YSYEKL, per germline. The length of the CDR3 is 14 residues. V lost 0 bases, J lost 9 bases, and 9 bases lay in between. The CDR3 bases are TGCGCCAGCAGCCAAGATCTCGGAAGTTCACCCCTCCACTTT. Translated: CASSQDLGSSPLHF.

The chain joins TRBV7-6 to TRBJ2-1, with TRBD2 as a possible D gene (5 bases). V was pared by 4 bases and J by 4 bases, with 20 bases between. The CDR3 loop spans 17 amino acids. Germline CDR1 is SGHVS and CDR2 is FNYEAQ. The CDR3 sequence: CASSSLLGLSGYNEQFF. CDR3 DNA: TGTGCCAGCAGCTCCCTTCTAGGACTCAGCGGATACAATGAGCAGTTCTTC.

By share of the sample, this clonotype is medium-sized (0.01 to 0.1%). V usage is TRBV6-4 and J usage is TRBJ2-7, with D uncertain. Germline V gene lookup returns CDR1 MRHNA and CDR2 SNTAGT. V was trimmed by 4 bases and J by 0 bases, leaving 10 bases between them. CDR3 length equals 14 residues. The CDR3 DNA is TGTGCCAGCAGTGTGGACGCCAGCTCCTACGAGCAGTACTTC. Encoded protein: CASSVDASSYEQYF.

The genes are TRBV10-3 and TRBJ2-5; 7 nucleotides match TRBD2. Germline V gene data show CDR1 as ENHRY and CDR2 as SYGVKD. V lost 10 bases and J lost 2; bases outside the gene matches: 4. The CDR3 extends over 12 amino acids. Here the CDR3 DNA reads TGTGCCACCGGGACTACTCAAGAGACCCAGTACTTC. Amino acids: CATGTTQETQYF.

This rearrangement joins TRBV5-1 to TRBJ1-2, with D tentatively TRBD1 (5 bases). The V gene lost 4 bases and the J gene lost 4 bases, with 11 bases spanning the gap. In germline, CDR1 is SGHRS, CDR2 YFSETQ. CDR3 length equals 13 residues. The CDR3 sequence is CASSGDASYGYTF. In nucleotides, the CDR3 is TGCGCCAGCAGCGGGGACGCCAGCTATGGCTACACCTTC.